This T cell receptor (beta chain) appears in the sequencing data of a study of blood T cell repertoires in COVID-19. Whole-study context: Material from acute and convalescent COVID-19 was sourced from the United States, Italy and Spain.

The table came from immunoSEQ multiplex PCR; TCRdb's copy has only in-frame clones and leaves some out. This table has about 140,000 clones, over 70% appearing once. Cohorts were based on clinical histories the participants reported. Germline V gene sequence: CDR1 SEHNR, CDR2 FQNEAQ (reference sequence). V dropped 7 bases and J dropped 3 bases, with 16 bases sitting between them. This CDR3 has 14 amino acids. The source is a man aged 55 to 70 who had recovered from COVID-19. The V and J genes are TRBV7-9 and TRBJ2-7; maybe TRBD1 (5 bases). Sample: PBMCs or T cells enriched from blood (not recorded which). This CDR3 is CASTWGSRFYEQYF. The CDR3 DNA is TGTGCCAGCACCTGGGGCTCTCGATTCTACGAGCAGTACTTC.